Each of the 29 T cell receptor beta chains below was sequenced from the same sample in a study of T cell responses to AZD1222 COVID-19 vaccine. Repertoires were generated with immunoSEQ multiplex PCR, while TCRdb's copy carries only in-frame clones and drops some. The profile covers roughly 40,000 clones, with roughly 87% appearing a single time and about two fifths taken by the ten largest. Here the sequenced sample was peripheral blood, taken 28 days after the second AZD1222 dose. These TCRs come from an adult who received the AZD1222 COVID-19 vaccine.

V and J are TRBV7-6 and TRBJ2-7, with TRBD1 as a possible D gene (5 bases). The CDR3 covers 14 residues. Germline V lookup: CDR1 SGHVS, CDR2 FNYEAQ. V lost 1 base, J lost 6 bases, and 13 bases lay in between. CDR3 nucleotides: TGTGCCAGCAGCTTAGTTCAGGGAATTGGCGAGCAGTACTTC. Translation gives CASSLVQGIGEQYF.

This clone was counted a single time. This chain links TRBV30 with TRBJ1-2, with D possibly matching TRBD1 (6 bases). This CDR3 contains 14 residues. Looked up from germline, CDR1 is GTSNPN and CDR2 is SVGIG (reference sequence). Trimming took 0 bases from V and 8 from J, leaving 16 bases between them. CDR3 sequence reads: CAWSVRGRGDGYTF. DNA for the CDR3: TGTGCCTGGAGTGTACGAGGCAGGGGAGACGGCTACACCTTC.

This chain uses TRBV29-1 with TRBJ1-1; the D gene is possibly TRBD1 (6 bases). V was trimmed by 1 base and J by 6 bases, leaving 18 bases between them. Germline-derived CDR1 and CDR2 are SQVTM and ANQGSEA. The CDR3 length is 15 residues. The DNA for the CDR3 is TGCAGCGTTGAAGTTCCCAGGGGACTCCACCCTGAAGCTTTCTTT. It specifies CSVEVPRGLHPEAFF.

The CDR3 coding sequence is TGTGCCAGCAGCCCGCCCAGGAACACTGAAGCTTTCTTT. This codes for CASSPPRNTEAFF. V gene TRBV5-5 combines with J gene TRBJ1-1; D is uncertain. Germline CDR1 reads SGHKS; CDR2 reads YYEKEE (reference sequence). This CDR3 comprises 13 residues. Trimming removed 4 bases from V and 1 base from J, with 8 bases in between.

The chain couples TRBV6-6 to TRBJ1-1; maybe TRBD1 (6 bases). CDR3 length: 14 residues. Trimming took off 8 bases at V and 8 bases at J, with 21 bases between the two ends. Germline CDR1 reads MNHNY; CDR2 reads SVGAGI (reference sequence). The chain's CDR3 is CASGELTGVGEAFF. The CDR3, as DNA: TGTGCCAGCGGGGAGTTGACAGGTGTTGGGGAAGCTTTCTTT.

The chain carries TRBV30 and TRBJ2-3, with no clear D. The CDR3 extends over 12 amino acids. V lost 2 bases to trimming and J lost 2 bases, with 5 bases between them. CDR1 is GTSNPN and CDR2 is SVGIG in the germline V gene (reference sequence). As DNA, the CDR3 is TGTGCCTGGAGTCTGGTCACAGATACGCAGTATTTT. Translated: CAWSLVTDTQYF.

This clone was recorded once. The rearrangement joins TRBV19 to TRBJ1-2; D unresolved. CDR3 length equals 11 residues. Trimming stripped 6 bases from V and 8 bases from J, with 10 bases between. Looked up from germline, CDR1 is LNHDA and CDR2 is SQIVND (reference sequence). In DNA form, the CDR3 reads TGTGCCAGTAGCGACCAGGACGGCTACACCTTC. Protein: CASSDQDGYTF.

The CDR3 protein is CASSLSDRGSDGYTF. The CDR3, as DNA: TGTGCCAGCAGCTTATCTGACAGGGGGAGCGATGGCTACACCTTC. V is TRBV7-8 and J is TRBJ1-2, with 9 positions matching TRBD1. This CDR3 comprises 15 residues. Germline-derived CDR1 and CDR2 are SGHVS and FQNEAQ. The junction had 7 bases not matched to a gene; V was cut back by 2 bases and J by 6 bases.

This clone has just one count. This chain links TRBV30 with TRBJ1-2; 11 bases fit TRBD1. From germline, CDR1 is GTSNPN and CDR2 SVGIG (reference sequence). The CDR3 is made up of 18 amino acids. V lost 5 bases to trimming and J lost 2 bases; unmatched junction nucleotides: 16. Here the CDR3 reads CAWALLGTGGSRNYGYTF. For the CDR3, the DNA is TGTGCCTGGGCCCTCCTAGGGACAGGGGGAAGTAGGAACTATGGCTACACCTTC.

Only one count was recorded for this clone. The gene calls are TRBV4-3 and TRBJ2-1, with 8 nucleotides matching TRBD1. The CDR3 totals 15 residues. The germline V gene encodes CDR1 LGHNA and CDR2 YSLEER. Trimming at V came to 0 bases and at J to 6 bases, leaving 4 bases not matched to a gene. This CDR3 is CASSQEGTGLNEQFF. In DNA form, the CDR3 reads TGCGCCAGCAGCCAAGAAGGGACAGGCCTCAATGAGCAGTTCTTC.

The V gene is TRBV4-2, the J gene TRBJ2-3, with 12 nucleotides matching TRBD2. V shed 4 bases, J shed 1 base, and the junction held 6 bases outside the gene matches. This CDR3 comprises 17 residues. Looked up from germline, CDR1 is LGHNA and CDR2 is YNFKEQ. DNA of the CDR3: TGTGCCAGCAGCCCCTCCCGGACTAGCGGGGGCACAGATACGCAGTATTTT. Encoded protein: CASSPSRTSGGTDTQYF.

The J gene is TRBJ2-7, the V gene TRBV9, with 10 bases lining up with TRBD1. Germline V gives CDR1 SGDLS, CDR2 YYNGEE. V was clipped by 4 bases and J by 3 bases; unmatched bases: 7. The CDR3 has 15 residues. CDR3 residues: CASSLGGQGLYEQYF. CDR3 in DNA: TGTGCCAGCAGCCTGGGGGGACAGGGGCTCTACGAGCAGTACTTC.

The chain has TRBV6-5 and TRBJ1-2; D possibly corresponds to TRBD1 (6 bases). This CDR3 is built from 14 residues. Germline lookup yields CDR1 MNHEY and CDR2 SVGAGI. Deletions cut 1 base from V and 6 bases from J, with 12 bases between. The CDR3 nucleotides are TGTGCCAGCAGTTACTTAGGACAGAAGGATGGCTACACCTTC. Amino acid sequence: CASSYLGQKDGYTF.

The chain links TRBV6-5 to TRBJ2-7; no clear D. The V end was cut by 5 bases, the J end by 4 bases, with 18 bases between. The V gene's germline CDR1 is MNHEY and CDR2 SVGAGI. This CDR3 spans 15 amino acids. CDR3 in DNA: TGTGCCAGCAGTCCCCCAGGATCTTCTCGGTACGAGCAGTACTTC. This encodes CASSPPGSSRYEQYF.

The chain recombines TRBV6-4 with TRBJ2-3; D is uncertain. The CDR3 spans 12 residues. V was pared by 3 bases and J by 5 bases, with 6 bases between. CDR1 is MRHNA and CDR2 is SNTAGT in the germline V gene. In DNA, the CDR3 is TGTGCCAGCAGTGAGACTGGAGATACGCAGTATTTT. Translated, it gives CASSETGDTQYF.

This chain joins TRBV19 and TRBJ1-1, with TRBD1 matching 7 bases. Germline CDR1 reads LNHDA; CDR2 reads SQIVND (reference sequence). V lost 5 bases, J lost 5 bases, and 5 bases stayed unmatched. This CDR3 is built from 13 residues. CDR3 nucleotide sequence: TGTGCCAGTAGTGTACAGGGGACGACTGAAGCTTTCTTT. As protein: CASSVQGTTEAFF.

This clone has a handful of counts. The CDR3 sequence: CATSESGPNQPQHF. CDR3 in DNA: TGTGCCACCAGTGAGTCCGGGCCCAATCAGCCCCAGCATTTT. The V gene is TRBV24-1, the J gene TRBJ1-5; D not resolved. V was cut by 4 bases and J by 3 bases, with 9 bases left in between. Germline values: CDR1 KGHDR, CDR2 SFDVKD. The CDR3 extends over 14 amino acids.

The chain employs TRBV6-5 and TRBJ1-2; D is possibly TRBD1 (5 bases). CDR1 and CDR2 from the germline V gene are MNHEY and SVGAGI. CDR3 size: 16 residues. Trimming left V 2 bases short and J 2 bases short, with 15 bases between. CDR3 nucleotides: TGTGCCAGCAGTTACAGTAGGTTCGACAGCAACTATGGCTACACCTTC. Its translation: CASSYSRFDSNYGYTF.

This sequence joins TRBV10-3 and TRBJ2-5, with a tentative D call TRBD2 (5 bases). Germline V gene data show CDR1 as ENHRY and CDR2 as SYGVKD. This CDR3 is built from 13 residues. V lost 10 bases, J lost 4 bases, and 16 bases lay in between. CDR3 residues: CATSEGLPETQYF. CDR3 bases: TGTGCCACCTCTGAAGGACTCCCAGAGACCCAGTACTTC.

The chain recombines TRBV9 with TRBJ1-2, with no clear D. Germline V CDR1 and CDR2: SGDLS, YYNGEE. V gave up 0 bases and J gave up 8 bases, with 8 bases separating them. CDR3 size: 12 residues. The CDR3 DNA sequence: TGTGCCAGCAGCGTAGGAGGTTGGGGCTACACCTTC. Its protein is CASSVGGWGYTF.

This clone was recorded once. V and J are TRBV7-2 and TRBJ2-2, with TRBD2 matching 11 bases. From germline, CDR1 is SGHTA and CDR2 FQGNSA. CDR3 size: 17 residues. Germline trimming cut 7 bases from V and 4 bases from J; bases unmatched to any gene: 11. CDR3 in amino acids: CASTPRLAGLGTGELFF. CDR3 bases: TGTGCCAGCACCCCAAGACTAGCGGGGCTTGGCACCGGGGAGCTGTTTTTT.

This sequence joins TRBV5-1 and TRBJ2-7; 10 bases map to TRBD2. With V trimmed by 2 bases and J by 6 bases, 5 bases remained unmatched. The germline V gene encodes CDR1 SGHRS and CDR2 YFSETQ. The CDR3 totals 14 residues. CDR3 DNA sequence: TGCGCCAGCAGCTTACTAGCGGGGCAGAGCGAGCAGTACTTC. This codes for CASSLLAGQSEQYF.

The V and J genes are TRBV6-2 or TRBV6-3 and TRBJ1-1; the match to TRBD1 covers 7 bases. Germline V CDR1 and CDR2: MNHEY, SVGEGT. V was clipped by 4 bases and J by 5 bases; unmatched bases: 4. This CDR3 has 13 amino acids. The CDR3 region has the DNA TGTGCCAGCAGTTTTGACAGGGATACTGAAGCTTTCTTT. It yields the protein CASSFDRDTEAFF.

The chain carries TRBV9 and TRBJ1-1; 7 bases match TRBD1. V shed 4 bases and J 1 base; nucleotides not matched to a gene: 7. The germline gives CDR1 SGDLS, CDR2 YYNGEE. The CDR3 is 15 residues long. CDR3 DNA sequence: TGTGCCAGCAGCCCCAGGGGGGGATCGAACACTGAAGCTTTCTTT. Residues: CASSPRGGSNTEAFF.

V usage is TRBV19 and J usage is TRBJ2-5; perhaps TRBD2 as D (6 bases). The germline V gene encodes CDR1 LNHDA and CDR2 SQIVND (reference sequence). V lost 10 bases and J lost 4, with 16 bases in between. This CDR3 has 13 residues. This CDR3 reads CATSRRRGETQYF. In DNA, the CDR3 is TGTGCCACCTCGCGCCGGCGGGGAGAGACCCAGTACTTC.

This chain links TRBV6-2 or TRBV6-3 with TRBJ2-5, with a weak D call TRBD2 (5 bases). Germline CDR1 MNHEY, CDR2 SVGEGT. The CDR3 is 15 amino acids. V lost 6 bases and J lost 3, with 17 bases in between. The CDR3 reads CASSLSLGREETQYF. Here the CDR3 DNA reads TGTGCCAGCAGCCTATCACTAGGGCGCGAAGAGACCCAGTACTTC.

The chain couples TRBV5-1 to TRBJ2-7; 9 bases match TRBD1. V gave up 4 bases and J gave up 1 base; unmatched junction bases: 3. Germline CDR1 and CDR2: SGHRS and YFSETQ. The CDR3 covers 14 residues. CDR3 nucleotide sequence: TGCGCCAGCAGCCGGGACAGGGCTTCCTACGAGCAGTACTTC. It codes for CASSRDRASYEQYF.

The chain is built from TRBV18 and TRBJ2-7; possibly TRBD2 for D (7 bases). This CDR3 comprises 14 residues. V shed 3 bases and J shed 2 bases, with 11 bases lying between them. CDR1 and CDR2 (germline): KGHSH, LQKENI. The DNA for the CDR3 is TGTGCCAGCTCACCTGGCGGGGGCCCCTACGAGCAGTACTTC. This translates into CASSPGGGPYEQYF.

V gene TRBV4-3 combines with J gene TRBJ1-1; D unclear. V gave up 0 bases and J gave up 1 base, with 6 bases separating them. Germline assignment: CDR1 LGHNA and CDR2 YSLEER. The CDR3 runs to 14 residues. This CDR3 reads CASSQDAANTEAFF. The CDR3, as DNA: TGCGCCAGCAGCCAAGACGCAGCGAACACTGAAGCTTTCTTT.